The sequence of this T cell receptor beta chain was determined in a study of Tregs in tolerant kidney transplant recipients. Measured with immunoSEQ multiplex PCR; TCRdb has only the in-frame clones, and not every one. Of about 69,000 clones in the sample, roughly nine tenths are singletons; the top ten hold roughly 0.4%. Germline V gene lookup returns CDR1 MDHEN and CDR2 SYDVKM. Trimming took 2 bases from V and 11 from J, leaving 16 bases between them. The CDR3 has 14 amino acids. This clone was seen more than once but under ten times. The receptor was isolated from a human donor who received a combined kidney and bone marrow transplant. The sequenced sample was CD4+ T cells from blood, obtained before the transplant. The J gene is TRBJ1-5, the V gene TRBV28; a possible D gene is TRBD1 (5 bases). For the CDR3, the DNA is TGTGCCAGCAGTTTACCCAGATTGCAAGGGGCCCAGCATTTT. This codes for CASSLPRLQGAQHF.